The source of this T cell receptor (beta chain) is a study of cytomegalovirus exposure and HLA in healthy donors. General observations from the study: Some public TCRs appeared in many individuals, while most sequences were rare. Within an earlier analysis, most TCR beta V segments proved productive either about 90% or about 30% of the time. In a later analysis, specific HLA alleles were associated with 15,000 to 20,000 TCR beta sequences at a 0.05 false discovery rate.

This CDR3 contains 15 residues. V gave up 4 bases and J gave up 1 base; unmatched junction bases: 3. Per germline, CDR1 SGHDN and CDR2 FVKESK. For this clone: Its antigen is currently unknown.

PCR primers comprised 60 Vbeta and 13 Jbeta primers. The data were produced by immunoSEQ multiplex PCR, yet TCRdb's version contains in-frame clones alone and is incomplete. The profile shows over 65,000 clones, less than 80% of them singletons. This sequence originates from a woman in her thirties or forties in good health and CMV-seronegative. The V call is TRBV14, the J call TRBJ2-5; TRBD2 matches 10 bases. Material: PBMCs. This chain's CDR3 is CASSPVAGGQETQYF. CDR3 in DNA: TGTGCCAGCAGCCCGGTAGCGGGGGGCCAAGAGACCCAGTACTTC.